This TCR beta chain is drawn from a study of blood T cell repertoires in COVID-19 (TCRdb year 2020). About the study as a whole: Samples from collaborators originated in the United States, Italy and Spain and spanned both the acute and convalescent phases of COVID-19. The material from the prospective study consisted of cDNA or gDNA derived from T cells, B-cell-depleted T cells, or PBMCs. The dataset comprised deeply sampled blood TCRbeta repertoires from subjects exposed to, actively infected with, or recovered from COVID-19. The repertoires were made available in a free public database intended to serve as a resource for research on the immune response to SARS-CoV-2. Samples were obtained from the ongoing ImmuneRACE study (first 160 participants) and from over a thousand subjects provided by 6 global collaborators. A de-identified subject ID, COVID-19 status, age in years and sex were almost always included in the sample metadata. Where HLA class I and class II types were available, the types were taken from metadata supplied by the sample provider, not from assay-based typing. General study outcomes and caveats: The amount of clinical and demographic metadata varied by source and participant and was provided uncurated.

This clone occurred a few times. Its antigen has not been determined. No much larger clone is present one base from it, and per-base qualities are unavailable. Participants in the prospective study were aged about 18 to 90 years, lived in over 20 United States geographic areas, and enrolled through a virtual design. To assign participants to cohorts, the prospective study relied on clinical history that participants themselves reported in a screening survey and a study questionnaire. Mobile phlebotomists in the prospective study collected whole blood, serum and a nasopharyngeal or oropharyngeal swab from every participant. Prospective study participants could optionally give additional blood draws and questionnaires over an approximately 2-month period. Prospective study blood samples were shipped either frozen or at room temperature before DNA extraction. V is trimmed back by 4 bases and J by 0 bases, and the junction contains 5 bases that no gene match accounts for. Sequences SQVTM (CDR1) and ANQGSEA (CDR2) are obtained from the germline V gene. Spanning cysteine to phenylalanine, the CDR3 consists of 15 amino acids. The read is trimmed to its CDR3 DNA, 45 bases read in frame from base 1.

TCRbeta CDR3 regions were amplified from genomic DNA using the immunoSEQ Assay, a bias-controlled multiplex PCR. In the paper's pipeline: The number of nucleated cells in each sample was estimated from the amplification of reference gene primers within the assay. To quantify the absolute abundance of each unique TCRbeta CDR3 rearrangement, sequence reads were collapsed and filtered. For each sample, productive Simpson clonality was calculated as the square root of Simpson's diversity index across productive rearrangements. Drawn from immuneACCESS, this table holds only the in-frame rearrangements with V and J called that TCRdb kept. Clones are partly lost; checked studies trace under half to an unresolved V gene and leave the rest unexplained. That table is the source of V, J and clone size, and D and trimming were worked out from the DNA. For this sample there are about 190,000 clones; more than 75% appear just once. The ten most abundant clones make up less than 20% of the sample.

The receptor was isolated from a woman between 50 and 59 years old with acute COVID-19. The V and J segments used are TRBV29-1 and TRBJ1-4, with 7 central nucleotides matching TRBD1. The sequenced sample consisted of PBMCs or T cells enriched from blood (not recorded which). The DNA sequence is as follows: TGCAGCGTTGGGATGACAGGGTCAACTAATGAAAAACTGTTTTTT. The translation is CSVGMTGSTNEKLFF.